A selection of T cell receptor beta chains follows, all from one sample in a study of technical replicates of blood from a few donors. Clones were sequenced by immunoSEQ multiplex PCR, and TCRdb holds only the in-frame ones, with some missing. The profile shows fewer than 75,000 clones, 85% to 95% of them singletons. Material: T cells isolated from PBMCs. These receptors all stem from a human donor in good health. CDR3s include the opening cysteine and the closing phenylalanine or tryptophan. A D gene is named only where the DNA matches it firmly. A clone size is listed for some rows: how often the clone was seen (once, few, many), or a class if it is expanded.

J: TRBJ2-3; V: TRBV29-1; size: -; D: -; CDR3: CSVAASERLGDTQYF; DNA: TGCAGCGTTGCGGCTAGCGAACGTTTAGGAGATACGCAGTATTTT
J: TRBJ1-4; V: TRBV5-1; size: -; D: TRBD1; CDR3: CASSAGTGHNEKLFF; DNA: TGCGCCAGCAGCGCAGGGACAGGGCATAATGAAAAACTGTTTTTT
J: TRBJ1-2; V: TRBV6-6; size: -; D: -; CDR3: CAYGGYTF; DNA: TGTGCCTACGGGGGCTACACCTTC
J: TRBJ2-1; V: TRBV6-6; size: -; D: -; CDR3: CASSYSGGVINEQFF; DNA: TGTGCCAGCAGTTACTCAGGGGGAGTGATAAATGAGCAGTTCTTC
J: TRBJ1-2; V: TRBV19; size: -; D: -; CDR3: CASSNRELGYGYTF; DNA: TGTGCCAGTAGTAACAGGGAATTGGGCTATGGCTACACCTTC
J: TRBJ2-4; V: TRBV4-1; size: -; D: -; CDR3: CASSQDAGANIQYF; DNA: TGCGCCAGCAGCCAAGATGCGGGGGCGAACATTCAGTACTTC
J: TRBJ2-7; V: TRBV5-1; size: -; D: TRBD2; CDR3: CASAEPSGSSYEQYF; DNA: TGCGCCAGCGCCGAGCCTAGCGGGAGCTCCTACGAGCAGTACTTC
J: TRBJ1-1; V: TRBV27; size: -; D: -; CDR3: CASSPSGATEAFF; DNA: TGTGCCAGCAGTCCTTCAGGGGCCACTGAAGCTTTCTTT
J: TRBJ2-3; V: TRBV5-1; size: -; D: TRBD2; CDR3: CASSSGAAGVGTDTQYF; DNA: TGCGCCAGCAGCTCCGGGGCGGCGGGAGTTGGTACAGATACGCAGTATTTT
J: TRBJ2-5; V: TRBV9; size: -; D: TRBD2; CDR3: CASSAGTSGSRGGETQYF; DNA: TGTGCCAGCAGCGCAGGGACTAGCGGCTCAAGGGGTGGGGAGACCCAGTACTTC
J: TRBJ2-3; V: TRBV4-1; size: -; D: -; CDR3: CASSQVMGRGPSSTDTQYF; DNA: TGCGCCAGCAGCCAAGTTATGGGCAGGGGCCCCTCTAGCACAGATACGCAGTATTTT
J: TRBJ2-7; V: TRBV7-3; size: -; D: -; CDR3: CASSSTGSSYEQYF; DNA: TGTGCCAGCAGCTCCACCGGGTCGTCCTACGAGCAGTACTTC
J: TRBJ2-7; V: TRBV29-1; size: -; D: TRBD2; CDR3: CSVSGLAGAGEYEQYF; DNA: TGCAGCGTTTCTGGACTAGCGGGGGCTGGTGAGTACGAGCAGTACTTC
J: TRBJ2-1; V: TRBV7-7; size: -; D: -; CDR3: CASSFIGGAWGEQFF; DNA: TGTGCCAGCAGCTTTATAGGGGGAGCCTGGGGGGAGCAGTTCTTC
J: TRBJ2-5; V: TRBV7-6; size: -; D: -; CDR3: CASSLVWRAEGTQYF; DNA: TGTGCCAGCAGCTTAGTTTGGCGGGCGGAGGGGACCCAGTACTTC
J: TRBJ2-3; V: TRBV2; size: -; D: TRBD2; CDR3: CASRALAGVQHTDTQYF; DNA: TGTGCCAGCAGGGCCCTAGCGGGAGTTCAGCACACAGATACGCAGTATTTT
J: TRBJ2-2; V: TRBV6-5; size: -; D: -; CDR3: CASSPDYPGELFF; DNA: TGTGCCAGCAGCCCGGACTACCCCGGGGAGCTGTTTTTT
J: TRBJ2-1; V: TRBV27; size: -; D: -; CDR3: CASSPFSGKGDEQFF; DNA: TGTGCCAGCAGTCCCTTTTCCGGGAAGGGGGATGAGCAGTTCTTC
J: TRBJ2-5; V: TRBV6-1; size: -; D: TRBD1; CDR3: CASSEGSQGAKTQYF; DNA: TGTGCCAGCAGTGAAGGGTCTCAGGGGGCAAAGACCCAGTACTTC
J: TRBJ2-7; V: TRBV28; size: -; D: TRBD2; CDR3: CASSTLLAGTYEQYF; DNA: TGTGCCAGCAGCACCCTACTAGCGGGAACCTACGAGCAGTACTTC
J: TRBJ2-1; V: TRBV4-1; size: once; D: -; CDR3: CASSQVNRALYNEQFF; DNA: TGCGCCAGCAGCCAGGTAAATCGAGCACTATACAATGAGCAGTTCTTC
J: TRBJ2-7; V: TRBV27; size: -; D: TRBD2; CDR3: CASSLAGPYEQYF; DNA: TGTGCCAGCTCACTAGCGGGACCCTACGAGCAGTACTTC
J: TRBJ1-1; V: TRBV28; size: -; D: TRBD1; CDR3: CASIREQGATAFF; DNA: TGTGCCAGCATTCGAGAACAGGGGGCAACAGCTTTCTTT
J: TRBJ2-2; V: TRBV4-1; size: -; D: -; CDR3: CASSQVATQNTGELFF; DNA: TGCGCCAGCAGCCAGGTAGCGACCCAGAACACCGGGGAGCTGTTTTTT
J: TRBJ2-1; V: TRBV7-2; size: once; D: TRBD2; CDR3: CASSHYPQGLAGYNEQFF; DNA: TGTGCCAGCAGCCACTACCCCCAAGGACTAGCGGGCTACAATGAGCAGTTCTTC
J: TRBJ2-1; V: TRBV29-1; size: -; D: TRBD1; CDR3: CSVGTGGWGEQFF; DNA: TGCAGCGTTGGGACAGGGGGCTGGGGTGAGCAGTTCTTC
J: TRBJ2-3; V: TRBV10-1; size: -; D: -; CDR3: CASNRDITDTQYF; DNA: TGCGCCAGCAACAGAGATATTACAGATACGCAGTATTTT
J: TRBJ2-7; V: TRBV19; size: -; D: TRBD1; CDR3: CASSIRQGWYEQYF; DNA: TGTGCCAGTAGTATTCGACAGGGGTGGTACGAGCAGTACTTC
J: TRBJ1-4; V: TRBV5-4; size: -; D: -; CDR3: CASSLGVGNEKLFF; DNA: TGTGCCAGCAGCTTAGGGGTAGGGAATGAAAAACTGTTTTTT
J: TRBJ2-7; V: TRBV7-9; size: -; D: -; CDR3: CASSLRAGIREQYF; DNA: TGTGCCAGCAGCTTACGTGCAGGGATTCGGGAGCAGTACTTC
J: TRBJ2-6; V: TRBV6-1; size: -; D: -; CDR3: CASSSSGANVLTF; DNA: TGTGCCAGCAGCAGTTCTGGGGCCAACGTCCTGACTTTC
J: TRBJ1-2; V: TRBV4-1; size: -; D: -; CDR3: CASSQDPEDYGYTF; DNA: TGCGCCAGCAGCCAAGATCCGGAGGACTATGGCTACACCTTC
J: TRBJ2-1; V: TRBV10-1; size: -; D: -; CDR3: CASSDYPGVDNEQFF; DNA: TGCGCCAGCAGTGATTATCCGGGGGTAGACAATGAGCAGTTCTTC
J: TRBJ2-2; V: TRBV7-3; size: -; D: TRBD2; CDR3: CASSLSGGASGELFF; DNA: TGTGCCAGCAGCTTATCCGGGGGGGCATCCGGGGAGCTGTTTTTT
J: TRBJ1-4; V: TRBV11-2; size: -; D: -; CDR3: CASSQGQSSSEKLFF; DNA: TGTGCCAGCAGCCAGGGCCAAAGCTCGAGTGAAAAACTGTTTTTT
J: TRBJ2-1; V: TRBV5-1; size: -; D: TRBD2; CDR3: CASSLASGRFSNEQFF; DNA: TGCGCCAGCAGCTTGGCTAGCGGGAGATTCTCCAATGAGCAGTTCTTC
J: TRBJ1-1; V: TRBV7-8; size: -; D: -; CDR3: CASSLRLVNTEAFF; DNA: TGTGCCAGCAGCTTACGGTTAGTGAACACTGAAGCTTTCTTT
J: TRBJ1-6; V: TRBV7-6; size: -; D: -; CDR3: CASSLAYRGSHNSPLHF; DNA: TGTGCCAGCAGCTTAGCGTACCGGGGGTCCCATAATTCACCCCTCCACTTT
J: TRBJ1-1; V: TRBV10-3; size: -; D: TRBD1; CDR3: CAISESDGTGSEAFF; DNA: TGTGCCATCAGTGAGTCGGATGGGACAGGGTCTGAAGCTTTCTTT
J: TRBJ2-1; V: TRBV5-8; size: -; D: -; CDR3: CASSLLPSSYNEQFF; DNA: TGTGCCAGCAGCTTGCTTCCCAGCTCCTACAATGAGCAGTTCTTC
J: TRBJ1-1; V: TRBV5-1; size: -; D: -; CDR3: CASSLNARVMNTEAFF; DNA: TGCGCCAGCAGCTTGAATGCACGGGTTATGAACACTGAAGCTTTCTTT
J: TRBJ2-1; V: TRBV15; size: -; D: -; CDR3: CATSRERFNNEQFF; DNA: TGTGCCACCAGCAGAGAGCGGTTCAACAATGAGCAGTTCTTC
J: TRBJ1-5; V: TRBV11-2; size: few; D: -; CDR3: CASSWGRDQPQHF; DNA: TGTGCCAGCAGCTGGGGCAGAGATCAGCCCCAGCATTTT
J: TRBJ2-1; V: TRBV2; size: -; D: -; CDR3: CASRALASYNEQFF; DNA: TGTGCCAGCAGGGCCTTAGCGTCCTACAATGAGCAGTTCTTC
J: TRBJ2-2; V: TRBV6-6; size: once; D: -; CDR3: CASSYSKGAGELFF; DNA: TGTGCCAGCAGTTACTCGAAGGGAGCCGGGGAGCTGTTTTTT
J: TRBJ2-7; V: TRBV5-4; size: -; D: -; CDR3: CASSLVRGDEQYF; DNA: TGTGCCAGCAGCTTGGTCAGGGGAGACGAGCAGTACTTC
J: TRBJ1-2; V: TRBV19; size: -; D: -; CDR3: CASNTGWASSDYGYTF; DNA: TGTGCCAGTAATACCGGATGGGCCTCGTCCGACTATGGCTACACCTTC
J: TRBJ2-1; V: TRBV9; size: few; D: -; CDR3: CASSVAEYNEQFF; DNA: TGTGCCAGCAGCGTTGCGGAGTACAATGAGCAGTTCTTC
J: TRBJ1-1; V: TRBV7-9; size: -; D: -; CDR3: CASPDRLKGMNTEAFF; DNA: TGTGCCAGCCCGGACAGATTGAAGGGCATGAACACTGAAGCTTTCTTT
J: TRBJ1-3; V: TRBV30; size: -; D: -; CDR3: CQGSAGNTIYF; DNA: TGCCAGGGATCTGCTGGAAACACCATATATTTT